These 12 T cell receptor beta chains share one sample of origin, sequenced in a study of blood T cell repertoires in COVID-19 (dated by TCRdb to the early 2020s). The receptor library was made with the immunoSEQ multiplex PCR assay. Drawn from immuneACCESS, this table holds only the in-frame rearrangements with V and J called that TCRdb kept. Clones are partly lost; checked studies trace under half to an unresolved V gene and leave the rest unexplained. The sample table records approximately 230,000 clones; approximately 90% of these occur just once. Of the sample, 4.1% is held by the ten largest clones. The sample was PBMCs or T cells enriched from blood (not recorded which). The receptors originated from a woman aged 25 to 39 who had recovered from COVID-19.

CDR3 bases: TGTGCTAGCGCGCGGGAAGATTACAATGAGCAGTTCTTC. Translating gives CASAREDYNEQFF. The gene calls are TRBV7-7 and TRBJ2-1, with D possibly being TRBD2 (6 bases). This CDR3 contains 13 residues. Germline V lookup: CDR1 SSHAT, CDR2 FNYEAQ (reference sequence).

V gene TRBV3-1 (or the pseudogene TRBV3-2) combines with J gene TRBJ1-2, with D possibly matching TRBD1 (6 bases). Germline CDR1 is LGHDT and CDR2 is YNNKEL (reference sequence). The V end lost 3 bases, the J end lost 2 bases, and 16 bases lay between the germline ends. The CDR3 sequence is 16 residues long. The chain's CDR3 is CASSHTTGTKNYGYTF. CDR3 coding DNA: TGTGCCAGCAGCCATACAACAGGGACGAAAAACTATGGCTACACCTTC.

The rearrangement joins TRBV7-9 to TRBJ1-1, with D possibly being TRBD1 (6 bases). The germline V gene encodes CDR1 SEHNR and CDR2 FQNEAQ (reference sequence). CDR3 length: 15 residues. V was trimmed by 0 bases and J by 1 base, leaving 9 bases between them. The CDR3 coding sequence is TGTGCCAGCAGCTTAGCGGTGACAGGGAACACTGAAGCTTTCTTT. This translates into CASSLAVTGNTEAFF.

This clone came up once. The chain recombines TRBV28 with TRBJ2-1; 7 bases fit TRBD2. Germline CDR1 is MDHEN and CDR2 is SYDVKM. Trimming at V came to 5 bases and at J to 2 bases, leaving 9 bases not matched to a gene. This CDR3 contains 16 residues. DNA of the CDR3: TGTGCCAGCAGTCTTACCGGGGGGAGCGCCTACAATGAGCAGTTCTTC. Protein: CASSLTGGSAYNEQFF.

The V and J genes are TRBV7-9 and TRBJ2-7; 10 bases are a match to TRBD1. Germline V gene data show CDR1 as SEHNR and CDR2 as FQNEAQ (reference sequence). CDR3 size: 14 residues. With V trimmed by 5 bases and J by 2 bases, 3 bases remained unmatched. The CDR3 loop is CASSPGTGAYEQYF. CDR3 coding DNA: TGTGCCAGCAGCCCTGGGACAGGGGCCTACGAGCAGTACTTC.

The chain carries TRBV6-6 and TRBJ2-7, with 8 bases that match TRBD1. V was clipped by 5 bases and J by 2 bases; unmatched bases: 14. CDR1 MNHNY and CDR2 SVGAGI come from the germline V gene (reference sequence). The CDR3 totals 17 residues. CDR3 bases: TGTGCCAGCAGTCGTAGGGTCCCGGGACAGGTCCCCTACGAGCAGTACTTC. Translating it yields CASSRRVPGQVPYEQYF.

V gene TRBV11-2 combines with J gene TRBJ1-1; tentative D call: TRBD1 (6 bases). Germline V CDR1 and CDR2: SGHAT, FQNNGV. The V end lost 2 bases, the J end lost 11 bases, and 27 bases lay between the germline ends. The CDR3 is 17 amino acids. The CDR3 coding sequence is TGTGCCAGCAGCTTAAGTTTTCCCTGGCAGGGGCGCCGGGTGGCTTTCTTT. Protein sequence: CASSLSFPWQGRRVAFF.

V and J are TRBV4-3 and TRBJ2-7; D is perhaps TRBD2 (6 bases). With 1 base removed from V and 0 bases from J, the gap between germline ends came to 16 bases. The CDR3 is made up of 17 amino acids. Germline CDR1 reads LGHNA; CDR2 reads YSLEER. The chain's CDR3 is CASSQVGSGEISYEQYF. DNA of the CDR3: TGCGCCAGCAGCCAAGTAGGTAGCGGCGAAATCTCCTACGAGCAGTACTTC.

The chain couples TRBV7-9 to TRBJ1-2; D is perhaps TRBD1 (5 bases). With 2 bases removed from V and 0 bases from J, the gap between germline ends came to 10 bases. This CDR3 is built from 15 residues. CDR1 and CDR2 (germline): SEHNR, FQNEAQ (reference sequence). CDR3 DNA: TGTGCCAGCAGCTTAAGCGGGGGAGCTAACTATGGCTACACCTTC. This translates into CASSLSGGANYGYTF.

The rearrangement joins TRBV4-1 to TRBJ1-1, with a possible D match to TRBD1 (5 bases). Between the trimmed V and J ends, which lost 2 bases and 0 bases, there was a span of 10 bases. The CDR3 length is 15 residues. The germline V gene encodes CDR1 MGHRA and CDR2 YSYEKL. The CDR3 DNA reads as TGCGCCAGCAGCCAAATAGCAGGGATGAACACTGAAGCTTTCTTT. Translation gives CASSQIAGMNTEAFF.

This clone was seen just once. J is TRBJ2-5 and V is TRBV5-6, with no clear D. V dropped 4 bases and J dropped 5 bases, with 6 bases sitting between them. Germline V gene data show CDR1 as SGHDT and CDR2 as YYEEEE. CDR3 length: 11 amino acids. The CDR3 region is CASSLRETQYF. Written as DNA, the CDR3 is TGTGCCAGCAGCCTGAGGGAGACCCAGTACTTC.

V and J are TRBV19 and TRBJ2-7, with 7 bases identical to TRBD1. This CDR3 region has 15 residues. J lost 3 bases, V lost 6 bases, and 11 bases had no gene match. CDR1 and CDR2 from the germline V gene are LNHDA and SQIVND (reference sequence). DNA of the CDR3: TGTGCCAGTAGCTTACGGGACAGTGACCTCTACGAGCAGTACTTC. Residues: CASSLRDSDLYEQYF.